Presented here are 30 T cell receptor beta chains from one specimen sequenced in a study of T cells in Graves' hyperthyroidism and ophthalmopathy. RNA transcripts gave rise to amplified TCR beta CDR3 regions. The HTBI primer set served for first-round RT-PCR of the TCR CDR3. TCRdb independently ran MiXCR on the multiplex PCR reads; one entry per CDR3 protein. The profile shows more than 350,000 distinct CDR3 sequences, around 13% of them singletons. The sequenced sample consisted of blood. These receptors all stem from a woman aged 25 to 45 with Graves' ophthalmopathy.

The chain recombines TRBV29-1 with TRBJ1-6; 8 bases map to TRBD1. The CDR3 spans 13 residues. Trimming took 4 bases from V and 6 from J; bases not matched to a gene: 2. The germline gives CDR1 SQVTM, CDR2 ANQGSEA. This chain's CDR3 is CSVGDRSNSPLHF. DNA of the CDR3: TGCAGCGTTGGGGACAGGAGTAATTCACCCCTCCACTTT. The full variable domain, in which reference TRBV29-1 and TRBJ1-6 provide the parts outside the CDR3, is SAVISQKPSRDICQRGTSLTIQCQVDSQVTMMFWYRQQPGQSLTLIATANQGSEATYESGFVIDKFPISRPNLTFSTLTVSNMSPEDSSIYLCSVGDRSNSPLHFGNGTRLTVT.

This clonotype was seen ten or more times. The chain joins TRBV11-3 to TRBJ2-2, with D unresolved. Germline CDR1 SGHNT, CDR2 YENEEA. V shed 10 bases and J shed 2 bases, with 11 bases lying between them. The CDR3 has 13 amino acids. This CDR3 is CAIRPPNTGELFF. The CDR3 nucleotides read TGTGCCATTCGCCCACCAAACACCGGGGAGCTGTTTTTT.

The chain links TRBV19 to TRBJ2-7; 7 bases map to TRBD2. There are 13 residues in the CDR3. V was pared by 10 bases and J by 1 base, with 7 bases of the junction left unmatched. Germline V gene lookup returns CDR1 LNHDA and CDR2 SQIVND (reference sequence). The CDR3: CATRGDTSYEQYF. CDR3 nucleotide sequence: TGTGCCACCCGGGGGGATACTTCCTACGAGCAGTACTTC.

At least ten counts were recorded for this clonotype. The V call is TRBV6-1, the J call TRBJ2-7; the D call may be TRBD1 or TRBD2 (6 bases each). This CDR3 comprises 14 residues. The V gene lost 8 bases and the J gene lost 5 bases, with 19 bases spanning the gap. Germline lookup yields CDR1 MNHNS and CDR2 SASEGT. The DNA of the CDR3 is TGTGCCAGCCAAGGGGGGCAGGGAGCGGACGAGCAGTACTTC. It translates to CASQGGQGADEQYF.

This clonotype was counted only a few times. The chain links TRBV10-3 to TRBJ1-2, with D possibly matching TRBD1 (5 bases). V was trimmed by 2 bases and J by 2 bases, leaving 6 bases between them. CDR1 and CDR2 (germline): ENHRY, SYGVKD. The CDR3 loop spans 13 amino acids. The CDR3 reads CAISEHRNYGYTF. CDR3 in DNA: TGTGCCATCAGTGAGCACAGGAACTATGGCTACACCTTC.

This clonotype was detected a few times. The genes are TRBV12-3 or TRBV12-4 and TRBJ1-6; 9 positions agree with TRBD1. V shed 4 bases, J shed 7 bases, and the junction held 2 bases outside the gene matches. This CDR3 region has 14 residues. The CDR3 DNA follows: TGTGCCAGCAGTTCCGGGACAGGGAATTCACCCCTCCACTTT. Amino acids: CASSSGTGNSPLHF.

This clonotype was seen a few times. This chain links TRBV4-1 with TRBJ2-1; unclear D gene. The germline V gene has CDR1 MGHRA and CDR2 YSYEKL. The germline V and J ends were trimmed by 4 bases and 0 bases, with 10 bases remaining between them. The CDR3 length is 15 residues. The chain's CDR3 is CASSLAQFSYNEQFF. The CDR3 DNA reads as TGCGCCAGCAGCCTAGCTCAATTCTCCTACAATGAGCAGTTCTTC.

The sample holds many counts of this clonotype. The rearrangement uses TRBV7-3 and TRBJ2-2, with 8 bases aligning to TRBD2. The CDR3 contains 15 residues. J gave up 5 bases and V 5 bases, and 7 bases lay outside the gene matches. CDR1 is SGHTA and CDR2 is FQGTGA in the germline V gene. CDR3 sequence: CASSIMGLVTGELFF. The CDR3 nucleotides are TGTGCCAGCAGCATAATGGGACTAGTAACCGGGGAGCTGTTTTTT.

This clonotype was counted at least ten times. CDR3 nucleotide sequence: TGTGCCAGTAGTATATGGCGCGGTAGCAATCAGCCCCAGCATTTT. This gives the protein CASSIWRGSNQPQHF. The rearrangement uses TRBV19 and TRBJ1-5; D gene unclear. Germline V CDR1 and CDR2: LNHDA, SQIVND (reference sequence). There are 15 residues in the CDR3. The ends were cut back, 2 bases at V and 0 bases at J, with 8 bases in the middle.

Ten or more counts support this clonotype. The rearrangement links TRBV20-1 to TRBJ1-4; D possibly corresponds to TRBD1 (5 bases). Trimming shortened V by 6 bases and J by 8 bases, and 13 bases separated the two germline ends. CDR1 and CDR2 from the germline V gene are DFQATT and SNEGSKA (reference sequence). CDR3 size: 12 residues. CDR3 DNA: TGCAGTGCCGGGAGGGGCGGAGAAAAACTGTTTTTT. It specifies CSAGRGGEKLFF.

This clonotype was counted many times. The J gene is TRBJ1-6, the V gene TRBV12-3 or TRBV12-4; D call uncertain. The germline V and J ends were trimmed by 7 bases and 0 bases, with 7 bases remaining between them. The CDR3 is made up of 14 amino acids. The CDR3 is CASTTSSYNSPLHF. Here the CDR3 DNA reads TGTGCCAGCACCACAAGCTCCTATAATTCACCCCTCCACTTT.

This clonotype was detected ten times or more. The rearrangement links TRBV11-2 to TRBJ2-5, with 9 bases matching TRBD2. Germline CDR1 is SGHAT and CDR2 is FQNNGV. Unmatched junction bases numbered 2, after V lost 5 bases and J lost 1 base. The CDR3 covers 14 residues. CDR3 sequence reads: CASSPSGVQETQYF. The CDR3 DNA is TGTGCCAGCAGCCCTAGCGGGGTCCAAGAGACCCAGTACTTC.

This clonotype occurred many times. The chain carries TRBV7-9 and TRBJ1-2; a weak D match, TRBD1 (5 bases). Germline loops: CDR1 SEHNR, CDR2 FQNEAQ (reference sequence). This CDR3 has 14 residues. V lost 5 bases to trimming and J lost 3 bases, with 13 bases between them. The DNA for the CDR3 is TGTGCCAGCAGCAGACAGTCTTTATACTATGGCTACACCTTC. As protein: CASSRQSLYYGYTF.

In this sample, this clonotype turned up many times. The chain combines TRBV28 with TRBJ2-6, with TRBD1 matching 8 bases. Germline V gene sequence: CDR1 MDHEN, CDR2 SYDVKM. V dropped 3 bases and J dropped 0; count of bases not matched to a gene: 4. This CDR3 comprises 17 residues. CDR3 sequence (DNA): TGTGCCAGCAGTTTCGACAGGGGCTTCTCTGGGGCCAACGTCCTGACTTTC. Protein sequence: CASSFDRGFSGANVLTF.

The sample holds many counts of this clonotype. The J gene is TRBJ2-7, the V gene TRBV27; possible D gene TRBD2, 5 bases. The V end was cut by 2 bases, the J end by 3 bases, with 8 bases between. Germline CDR1 and CDR2: MNHEY and SMNVEV (reference sequence). There are 13 residues in the CDR3. The CDR3: CASSLGSLYEQYF. CDR3 in DNA: TGTGCCAGCAGTTTAGGGAGTCTCTACGAGCAGTACTTC.

Ten or more counts support this clonotype. V and J are TRBV28 and TRBJ1-1, with D possibly being TRBD1 (5 bases). V lost 6 bases and J 10 bases, leaving 12 bases between the germline ends. This CDR3 is built from 11 residues. The germline V gene has CDR1 MDHEN and CDR2 SYDVKM. CDR3 sequence reads: CASRTGVVAFF. The CDR3 DNA is TGTGCCAGCAGAACAGGTGTCGTAGCTTTCTTT.

This clonotype has at least ten counts. The J gene is TRBJ2-3, the V gene TRBV28, with D possibly matching TRBD2 (6 bases). This CDR3 region has 15 residues. Trimming took off 6 bases at V and 6 bases at J, with 19 bases between the two ends. Germline V lookup: CDR1 MDHEN, CDR2 SYDVKM. The CDR3 loop is CASSSGDRRGDTQYF. In DNA, the CDR3 is TGTGCCAGCAGCTCTGGGGACCGCCGGGGGGATACGCAGTATTTT.

Comment on this clonotype: A much larger clone is a single base away; this may be a read error. The genes are TRBV2 and TRBJ1-2; tentative D call: TRBD1 (5 bases). In germline, CDR1 is SNHLY, CDR2 FYNNEI. The ends were cut back, 2 bases at V and 4 bases at J, with 20 bases in the middle. This CDR3 comprises 17 residues. CDR3 region: CASSETVSRGILYGYTF. For the CDR3, the DNA is TGTGCCAGCAGTGAAACAGTGTCCCGGGGCATCCTCTATGGCTACACCTTC.

This clonotype was detected many times. The chain employs TRBV27 and TRBJ1-2; D is ambiguous. This CDR3 contains 16 residues. V was clipped by 3 bases and J by 7 bases, with 21 bases between them. Germline CDR1 is MNHEY and CDR2 is SMNVEV (reference sequence). In DNA form, the CDR3 reads TGTGCCAGCAGTTTCACCTCCCCACCTGGATGGAGTGGCTACACCTTC. This codes for CASSFTSPPGWSGYTF.

At least ten counts were recorded for this clonotype. This chain connects TRBV15 to TRBJ2-3; D might be TRBD1 (6 bases). Germline V gene lookup returns CDR1 LNHNV and CDR2 YYDKDF (reference sequence). Trimming removed 0 bases from V and 5 bases from J, with 12 bases in between. This CDR3 region has 15 residues. CDR3 DNA sequence: TGTGCCACCAGCAGAGATGTCACAGGGAAAGATACGCAGTATTTT. Its protein product is CATSRDVTGKDTQYF.

This clonotype was seen repeatedly, ten times or more. This chain uses TRBV25-1 with TRBJ2-7; TRBD2 aligns across 14 bases. The CDR3 has 16 amino acids. V shed 4 bases, J shed 2 bases, and the junction held 4 bases outside the gene matches. Germline V gene sequence: CDR1 MGHDK, CDR2 SYGVNS. CDR3 nucleotides: TGTGCCAGCAGTGGGGGACTAGCGGGGGTGACCTACGAGCAGTACTTC. Encoded protein: CASSGGLAGVTYEQYF.

The rearrangement uses TRBV19 and TRBJ1-5; D gene unclear. V gave up 5 bases and J gave up 4 bases, with 15 bases separating them. CDR1 is LNHDA, CDR2 SQIVND, per germline (reference sequence). The CDR3 consists of 15 residues. The CDR3 protein is CASSVLSGTNQPQHF. The DNA of the CDR3 is TGTGCCAGTAGTGTCCTGTCAGGAACTAATCAGCCCCAGCATTTT.

This clonotype was detected a few times. The genes are TRBV4-2 and TRBJ2-3, with 9 bases matching TRBD2. Trimming cost V 7 bases and J 5 bases; bases outside gene matches: 10. Germline loops: CDR1 LGHNA, CDR2 YNFKEQ. The CDR3 runs to 15 residues. The CDR3 sequence: CASNRRGGGGDTQYF. The CDR3 DNA reads TGTGCCAGCAACCGGCGGGGGGGCGGTGGAGATACGCAGTATTTT.

The gene calls are TRBV2 and TRBJ2-7, with TRBD1 identical over 9 bases. Losses at the gene ends were 3 bases for V and 5 bases for J; bases not matched to a gene: 11. The CDR3 is 16 residues long. Germline loops: CDR1 SNHLY, CDR2 FYNNEI. The CDR3 bases are TGTGCCAGCAGTGAGTGGGCATGGGGACAGGGAAACGAGCAGTACTTC. It is translated as CASSEWAWGQGNEQYF.

This clonotype was counted many times. This sequence joins TRBV7-6 and TRBJ2-1, with 11 bases aligning to TRBD2. Germline assignment: CDR1 SGHVS and CDR2 FNYEAQ. The CDR3 extends over 15 amino acids. V shed 5 bases, J shed 2 bases, and the junction held 2 bases outside the gene matches. CDR3 amino acids: CASSPGLAAYNEQFF. CDR3 nucleotide sequence: TGTGCCAGCAGCCCGGGACTAGCGGCCTACAATGAGCAGTTCTTC.

This clonotype has at least ten counts. The chain joins TRBV7-8 to TRBJ1-5, with 7 positions matching TRBD1. CDR1 is SGHVS and CDR2 is FQNEAQ in the germline V gene. The CDR3 contains 18 residues. V was pared by 0 bases and J by 0 bases, with 8 bases of the junction left unmatched. Written as DNA, the CDR3 is TGTGCCAGCAGCTTAGCGATCGGGACAGATTATAGCAATCAGCCCCAGCATTTT. Its translation: CASSLAIGTDYSNQPQHF.

The chain links TRBV5-5 to TRBJ2-7; a possible D gene is TRBD1 (5 bases). V dropped 3 bases and J dropped 1 base, with 14 bases sitting between them. Looked up from germline, CDR1 is SGHKS and CDR2 is YYEKEE (reference sequence). The CDR3 is 15 amino acids. The CDR3 bases are TGTGCCAGCAGCTCATCACCAACAGGATCCTACGAGCAGTACTTC. Translation: CASSSSPTGSYEQYF.

Details on this clonotype: At one boundary the junction diverges from the germline segment, which might be a read error. The rearrangement uses TRBV28 and TRBJ2-7; a possible D gene is TRBD1 (7 bases). In germline, CDR1 is MDHEN, CDR2 SYDVKM. CDR3 length: 14 amino acids. CDR3: CASRPTGPRTGGPF. The CDR3 DNA reads as TGTGCCAGCAGGCCGACAGGTCCCAGGACAGGAGGGCCGTTC.

This clonotype was seen at least ten times. The chain combines TRBV6-1 with TRBJ1-2; 7 nucleotides line up with TRBD1. Trimming removed 6 bases from V and 4 bases from J; junction bases left unmatched: 17. From germline, CDR1 is MNHNS and CDR2 SASEGT. The CDR3 sequence is 17 residues long. CDR3 in amino acids: CASRHPTSGGPGYGYTF. DNA for the CDR3: TGTGCCAGCAGGCACCCCACCTCAGGGGGGCCCGGCTATGGCTACACCTTC.

In regard to this clonotype: This may come from a read error, since a much larger clone is one base off. The rearrangement joins TRBV10-3 to TRBJ2-3; either TRBD1 or TRBD2 may fit D (5 bases each). V lost 9 bases and J 4 bases, leaving 14 bases between the germline ends. This CDR3 has 13 amino acids. CDR1 ENHRY and CDR2 SYGVKD come from the germline V gene. CDR3 in amino acids: CAITGASSDTQYF. The DNA for the CDR3 is TGTGCCATTACCGGGGCTAGCTCAGATACGCAGTATTTT.